The next 22 T cell receptor beta chains were all read from a single sample in a study of cytomegalovirus exposure and HLA in healthy donors. The study ran its PCR with 60 Vbeta and 13 Jbeta primers. Clones were read by immunoSEQ multiplex PCR, and TCRdb kept only the in-frame ones, dropping some. The repertoire holds approximately 140,000 clones, with about 60% as singletons. Sequenced sample: PBMCs. These receptors were collected from a woman aged 55-69 years in good health and CMV-seropositive.

This chain joins TRBV30 and TRBJ1-4; D may be TRBD1 (5 bases). CDR3 size: 13 residues. V gave up 2 bases and J gave up 7 bases, with 11 bases separating them. CDR1 is GTSNPN and CDR2 is SVGIG in the germline V gene (reference sequence). CDR3 bases: TGTGCCTGGAGTTCGGGGGTTGGTGAAAAACTGTTTTTT. Translating it yields CAWSSGVGEKLFF.

V and J are TRBV28 and TRBJ1-5, with 8 bases matching TRBD1. V lost 3 bases to trimming and J lost 3 bases; unmatched junction nucleotides: 4. Germline assignment: CDR1 MDHEN and CDR2 SYDVKM. CDR3 length: 15 amino acids. CDR3 sequence reads: CASSLAGGNNQPQHF. CDR3 coding DNA: TGTGCCAGCAGTTTGGCAGGGGGCAACAATCAGCCCCAGCATTTT.

This clone was seen a few times. V and J are TRBV5-1 and TRBJ2-1; D perhaps matches TRBD1 (7 bases). The CDR3 covers 13 residues. Germline values: CDR1 SGHRS, CDR2 YFSETQ. The V end was cut by 7 bases, the J end by 6 bases, with 14 bases between. CDR3 nucleotides: TGCGCCAGCCAAGTCCAGGGGGGCAATGAGCAGTTCTTC. Protein product: CASQVQGGNEQFF.

This chain joins TRBV20-1 and TRBJ2-3, with no clear D. V lost 2 bases and J lost 7, with 7 bases in between. The CDR3 is 11 residues long. CDR1 and CDR2 from the germline V gene are DFQATT and SNEGSKA (reference sequence). DNA of the CDR3: TGCAGTGCTAGAAGAGAGTATACGCAGTATTTT. This gives the protein CSARREYTQYF.

The rearrangement joins TRBV7-2 to TRBJ1-4, with D possibly matching TRBD1 (5 bases). V lost 2 bases, J lost 3 bases, and 10 bases lay in between. Germline lookup yields CDR1 SGHTA and CDR2 FQGNSA. This CDR3 contains 15 residues. CDR3 residues: CASSLISGANEKLFF. For the CDR3, the DNA is TGTGCCAGCAGCTTAATTTCGGGGGCTAATGAAAAACTGTTTTTT.

The chain combines TRBV20-1 with TRBJ1-5; perhaps TRBD1 as D (6 bases). From germline, CDR1 is DFQATT and CDR2 SNEGSKA (reference sequence). The germline V and J ends were trimmed by 3 bases and 12 bases, with 12 bases remaining between them. The CDR3 loop spans 11 amino acids. CDR3 in DNA: TGCAGTGCTAGGGACGGCAGGGGCCAGCATTTT. It specifies CSARDGRGQHF.

This clone was recorded once. The V and J genes are TRBV27 and TRBJ1-5; possible D gene TRBD1, 5 bases. Trimming cost V 7 bases and J 5 bases, with 15 bases left between them. The CDR3 loop spans 14 amino acids. The V gene's germline CDR1 is MNHEY and CDR2 SMNVEV (reference sequence). The CDR3 protein is CASTARGADQPQHF. DNA of the CDR3: TGTGCCAGCACCGCGCGCGGGGCGGATCAGCCCCAGCATTTT.

The J gene is TRBJ1-5, the V gene TRBV2; D gene ambiguous. The CDR3 runs to 13 residues. V lost 6 bases and J 4 bases, leaving 10 bases between the germline ends. Germline V gene lookup returns CDR1 SNHLY and CDR2 FYNNEI. CDR3 sequence (DNA): TGTGCCAGCAGGCCTAGTGAGAATCAGCCCCAGCATTTT. It is translated as CASRPSENQPQHF.

The V call is TRBV5-1, the J call TRBJ2-7; possibly TRBD2 for D (6 bases). V dropped 4 bases and J dropped 0 bases, with 14 bases sitting between them. The length of the CDR3 is 15 residues. CDR1 and CDR2 (germline): SGHRS, YFSETQ. For the CDR3, the DNA is TGCGCCAGCAGCACTACGGGACTCCGCTCCTACGAGCAGTACTTC. Its translation is CASSTTGLRSYEQYF.

The chain couples TRBV5-1 to TRBJ1-1; 8 bases agree with TRBD1. Germline CDR1 reads SGHRS; CDR2 reads YFSETQ. The CDR3 runs to 14 residues. V shed 4 bases and J 7 bases; nucleotides not matched to a gene: 9. The CDR3 DNA reads as TGCGCCAGCAGCCCGGGGACAGGTCAGGATGAAGCTTTCTTT. It codes for CASSPGTGQDEAFF.

This rearrangement joins TRBV9 to TRBJ1-2; a possible D gene is TRBD1 (6 bases). The germline V and J ends were trimmed by 3 bases and 3 bases, with 12 bases remaining between them. Germline V lookup: CDR1 SGDLS, CDR2 YYNGEE. The CDR3 extends over 14 amino acids. CDR3 nucleotides: TGTGCCAGCAGCGCACAGGGCCCCTACTATGGCTACACCTTC. Protein: CASSAQGPYYGYTF. Complete variable domain (other parts from reference TRBV9 and TRBJ1-2): DSGVTQTPKHLITATGQRVTLRCSPRSGDLSVYWYQQSLDQGLQFLIQYYNGEERAKGNILERFSAQQFPDLHSELNLSSLELGDSALYFCASSAQGPYYGYTFGSGTRLTVV.

This chain connects TRBV5-6 to TRBJ1-5; tentative D call: TRBD1 (6 bases). V was trimmed by 2 bases and J by 4 bases, leaving 10 bases between them. The germline CDR1 and CDR2 sequences are SGHDT and YYEEEE. The CDR3 covers 14 residues. CDR3 bases: TGTGCCAGCAGCTTAGGGGGAACGAATCAGCCCCAGCATTTT. Protein sequence: CASSLGGTNQPQHF.

This clone has more than one count but fewer than ten. The genes are TRBV15 and TRBJ2-3, with 8 bases that match TRBD1. Germline lookup yields CDR1 LNHNV and CDR2 YYDKDF (reference sequence). The CDR3 covers 16 residues. J lost 2 bases, V lost 2 bases, and 6 bases had no gene match. The DNA for the CDR3 is TGTGCCACCAGCAGAACCTCAGGGGGCGTCACAGATACGCAGTATTTT. It codes for CATSRTSGGVTDTQYF.

The chain joins TRBV4-1 to TRBJ2-2; 14 bases match TRBD2. The CDR3 is 18 residues long. CDR1 MGHRA and CDR2 YSYEKL come from the germline V gene. V dropped 4 bases and J dropped 3; count of bases not matched to a gene: 7. The CDR3 DNA follows: TGCGCCAGCAGCCCGACTAGCGGGAGGGCCGTGGACACCGGGGAGCTGTTTTTT. It codes for CASSPTSGRAVDTGELFF.

This sequence joins TRBV19 and TRBJ2-5; 11 bases fit TRBD2. Per germline, CDR1 LNHDA and CDR2 SQIVND (reference sequence). This CDR3 contains 16 residues. V was clipped by 1 base and J by 4 bases; unmatched bases: 5. The DNA of the CDR3 is TGTGCCAGTAGTATAGGCGGGACTAGCGGTGGAGAGACCCAGTACTTC. It is translated as CASSIGGTSGGETQYF.

This clone is a singleton in its sample. The rearrangement uses TRBV4-1 and TRBJ2-7, with 10 bases fitting TRBD1. Germline V gene data show CDR1 as MGHRA and CDR2 as YSYEKL. V shed 0 bases and J 2 bases; nucleotides not matched to a gene: 1. CDR3 size: 15 residues. CDR3 amino acids: CASSQDGTGAYEQYF. For the CDR3, the DNA is TGCGCCAGCAGCCAAGACGGGACAGGGGCCTACGAGCAGTACTTC.

The chain carries TRBV7-6 and TRBJ1-3; D not certain. Deletions cut 2 bases from V and 1 base from J, with 9 bases between. Germline V CDR1 and CDR2: SGHVS, FNYEAQ. The CDR3 sequence is 15 residues long. In DNA, the CDR3 is TGTGCCAGCAGCTTACGGGGAGGGTCTGGAAACACCATATATTTT. It encodes CASSLRGGSGNTIYF.

The genes are TRBV6-5 and TRBJ2-2, with TRBD1 matching over 7 bases. The germline V gene has CDR1 MNHEY and CDR2 SVGAGI. The V and J ends lost 6 bases and 3 bases, in that order; junction bases with no gene match: 4. The CDR3 has 14 amino acids. The CDR3 spells CASRLTGDTGELFF. CDR3 DNA sequence: TGTGCCAGCAGATTAACAGGGGACACCGGGGAGCTGTTTTTT.

The table lists this clone with a count of one. This chain uses TRBV29-1 with TRBJ2-1; D is possibly TRBD2 (8 bases). Germline CDR1 and CDR2: SQVTM and ANQGSEA. The CDR3 has 15 amino acids. Trimming removed 7 bases from V and 5 bases from J, with 21 bases in between. The DNA for the CDR3 is TGCAGCGCCGAGGGGGCGGGGGGCTGGGACAATGAGCAGTTCTTC. Encoded protein: CSAEGAGGWDNEQFF.

The chain uses TRBV9 and TRBJ1-4, with unresolved D. Germline V gene data show CDR1 as SGDLS and CDR2 as YYNGEE. CDR3 size: 17 residues. V gave up 0 bases and J gave up 0 bases, with 12 bases separating them. CDR3 residues: CASSVGLGRATNEKLFF. The CDR3 DNA reads as TGTGCCAGCAGCGTAGGTTTGGGGAGGGCAACTAATGAAAAACTGTTTTTT.

The chain recombines TRBV9 with TRBJ2-2; D is ambiguous. This CDR3 spans 13 amino acids. Germline V gene data show CDR1 as SGDLS and CDR2 as YYNGEE. V gave up 0 bases and J gave up 7 bases, with 7 bases separating them. This chain's CDR3 is CASSVAESGELFF. The CDR3 region has the DNA TGTGCCAGCAGCGTAGCTGAGAGCGGGGAGCTGTTTTTT.

This chain joins TRBV28 and TRBJ1-1; D not resolved. V lost 6 bases and J lost 7, with 12 bases in between. CDR3 size: 12 residues. Germline V gene lookup returns CDR1 MDHEN and CDR2 SYDVKM. The CDR3 DNA follows: TGTGCCAGCAGCGACAACAAGGATGAAGCTTTCTTT. The encoded protein is CASSDNKDEAFF.